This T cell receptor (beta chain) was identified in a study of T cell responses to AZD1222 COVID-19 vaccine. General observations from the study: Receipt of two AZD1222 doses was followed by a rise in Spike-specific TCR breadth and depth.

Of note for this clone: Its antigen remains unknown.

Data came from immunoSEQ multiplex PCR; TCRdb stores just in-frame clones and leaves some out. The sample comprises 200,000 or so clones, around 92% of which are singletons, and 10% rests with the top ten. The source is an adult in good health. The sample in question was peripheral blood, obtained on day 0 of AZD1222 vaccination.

CDR3 amino acids: CASSSAGRGGTEAFF. DNA of the CDR3: TGCGCCAGCAGCTCGGCGGGCCGGGGGGGCACTGAAGCTTTCTTT. The chain is built from TRBV5-1 and TRBJ1-1; maybe TRBD1 (5 bases). Looked up from germline, CDR1 is SGHRS and CDR2 is YFSETQ. CDR3 size: 15 residues. Trimming stripped 3 bases from V and 4 bases from J, with 16 bases between.